This T cell receptor (beta chain) appears in the sequencing data of a study of cytomegalovirus exposure and HLA in healthy donors. The germline gives CDR1 LNHDA, CDR2 SQIVND (reference sequence). The CDR3 extends over 16 amino acids. The trim removed 5 bases at V and 12 bases at J, leaving 16 bases unmatched. PCR involved 60 Vbeta and 13 Jbeta primers. The protocol was immunoSEQ multiplex PCR, while the TCRdb copy is restricted to in-frame clones and leaves out a portion. The sample records approximately 110,000 clones, just under 75% being singletons. This TCR came from a man aged 60 to 69 in good health and CMV-seropositive. The sample comprised PBMCs. V gene TRBV19 combines with J gene TRBJ2-1; 10 bases are shared with TRBD2. The DNA of the CDR3 is TGTGCCAGTAGTTCCCACCTGGGGGAGCGGGGGGGCCGGCAGTTCTTC. Translating gives CASSSHLGERGGRQFF.